This T cell receptor (beta chain) was sequenced in a study of T cell repertoires in aging, cancer and after chemotherapy. Whole-study context: Donors were grouped into six age bands spanning 30 or younger through 70 or older. Glioblastoma patients receiving temozolomide-based therapy gave paired samples before and after chemotherapy. The whole study produced a dataset of approximately 10 million TCR reads.

Remarks on this clonotype: Its specificity is not known.

Amplification of TCR beta used genomic DNA extracted from peripheral blood. The CDR3 runs 13 residues. Trimming removed 6 bases from V and 3 bases from J; junction bases left unmatched: 3. CDR1 LNHDA and CDR2 SQIVND come from the germline V gene (reference sequence). A mixed TRB-A/B primer pool amplified rearranged TRB by multiplex touch-down PCR. TCRdb processed the multiplex PCR reads anew with MiXCR; each CDR3 protein has one entry. The table has 750 to 1,000 distinct CDR3 sequences, around 30% seen once; the top ten hold roughly 67%. Overall study results and limits: In cancer patients, declining TCR diversity with age involved lost richness and lost evenness.

The source is a human donor with a solid tumor. V usage is TRBV19 and J usage is TRBJ1-2, with 8 positions matching TRBD1. Source material: blood. The CDR3 region is CASSSDRDYGYTF. The CDR3 DNA is TGTGCCAGTAGCTCGGACAGGGACTATGGCTACACCTTC.